This T cell receptor beta chain came from a study of cytomegalovirus exposure and HLA in healthy donors. The PCR had 60 Vbeta and 13 Jbeta primers. Clones were sequenced by immunoSEQ multiplex PCR, and TCRdb holds only the in-frame ones, with some missing. The sample holds 75,000 to 95,000 clones, around four fifths seen once. Remarks on this clone: Its antigen is undetermined.

Study observations and caveats: Overall, under 200 TCR beta chains were annotated as cytomegalovirus-associated. Donors were assumed by presence/absence analyses to have roughly uniform sequencing depth. In vitro experiments confirmed that a few CMV-associated chains were specific for CMV antigens.

V gave up 1 base and J gave up 6 bases; unmatched junction bases: 6. There are 15 residues in the CDR3. CDR1 KGHSY and CDR2 FQNENV come from the germline V gene. At sampling all donors were nominally healthy, likely with unrecorded immune exposures. The receptor was derived from a woman younger than 35 in good health and CMV-seropositive. The V and J genes are TRBV16 and TRBJ2-1, with TRBD1 matching over 7 bases. Sequencing was carried out using PBMCs. CDR3 in amino acids: CASSQLWTGGNEQFF. In DNA form, the CDR3 reads TGTGCCAGCAGCCAATTATGGACAGGAGGCAATGAGCAGTTCTTC.